The entry below gives a single T cell receptor beta chain sequence along with its context. Two negative PCRs, clearance, or symptom resolution characterized the recovered Cohort 3 donors. These data are taken from a study of blood T cell repertoires in COVID-19. Under the authors' procedure: Using reference gene primer amplification, nucleated cell counts were estimated. Produced via immunoSEQ multiplex PCR; TCRdb's table is partial and in-frame only. The DNA gave D and trimming, while V, J and clone size come from that table. In the table there are approximately 200,000 clones, 85% of which are singletons. Germline V gene sequence: CDR1 LGHNT, CDR2 FRNRAP. This CDR3 spans 15 amino acids. With 0 bases removed from V and 3 bases from J, the gap between germline ends came to 8 bases.

Sequencing was performed on PBMCs or T cells enriched from blood (not recorded which). The clonotype comes from a man in his forties who had recovered from COVID-19. The chain is built from TRBV12-5 and TRBJ2-2, with D uncertain. The CDR3 spells CASGLVLWDTGELFF. The CDR3 nucleotides read TGTGCTAGTGGTTTGGTACTATGGGACACCGGGGAGCTGTTTTTT.